A single sample is the source of the 28 T cell receptor beta chains below, sequenced in a study of cytomegalovirus exposure and HLA in healthy donors. Using immunoSEQ multiplex PCR, the repertoire was profiled, and TCRdb retains in-frame clones only, with some absent. The table lists roughly 130,000 clones, about four fifths of them singletons, with more than 1.4% in the top ten. Sequenced sample: PBMCs. These receptors came from a woman aged 25 to 45 in good health and CMV-seronegative.

The chain has TRBV7-2 and TRBJ1-2; the D gene is possibly TRBD1 (5 bases). Germline V gene lookup returns CDR1 SGHTA and CDR2 FQGNSA. The ends were cut back, 1 base at V and 5 bases at J, with 11 bases in the middle. This CDR3 has 14 amino acids. The chain's CDR3 is CASSLGQPGYGYTF. The CDR3 region has the DNA TGTGCCAGCAGCTTAGGACAGCCCGGGTATGGCTACACCTTC.

This chain uses TRBV6-6 with TRBJ1-2; a weak D match, TRBD1 (6 bases). Trimming stripped 2 bases from V and 6 bases from J, with 7 bases between. Germline V gene lookup returns CDR1 MNHNY and CDR2 SVGAGI (reference sequence). The CDR3 length is 12 residues. CDR3 region: CASSYDRNGYTF. The DNA for the CDR3 is TGTGCCAGCAGTTACGACAGGAATGGCTACACCTTC.

The V call is TRBV6-5, the J call TRBJ1-3; D gene ambiguous. The CDR3 runs 16 residues. The V end lost 3 bases, the J end lost 4 bases, and 16 bases lay between the germline ends. The V gene's germline CDR1 is MNHEY and CDR2 SVGAGI. CDR3 residues: CASSYGVPGGGNTIYF. The DNA of the CDR3 is TGTGCCAGCAGTTATGGGGTCCCGGGAGGAGGAAACACCATATATTTT.

The V and J genes are TRBV6-5 and TRBJ2-7, with D perhaps matching TRBD1 (6 bases). This CDR3 is 15 amino acids long. V lost 2 bases, J lost 3 bases, and 14 bases lay in between. Germline lookup yields CDR1 MNHEY and CDR2 SVGAGI. CDR3 amino acids: CASSYVGQGFYEQYF. In DNA, the CDR3 is TGTGCCAGCAGTTACGTGGGGCAGGGGTTCTACGAGCAGTACTTC.

The genes are TRBV9 and TRBJ2-2; 8 bases match TRBD1. The CDR3 covers 16 residues. Germline lookup yields CDR1 SGDLS and CDR2 YYNGEE. Trimming took 0 bases from V and 4 from J; bases not matched to a gene: 5. For the CDR3, the DNA is TGTGCCAGCAGCGTAGGGACAGGGAGAGGCACCGGGGAGCTGTTTTTT. It is translated as CASSVGTGRGTGELFF.

This clone was seen just once. The chain uses TRBV6-6 and TRBJ2-7; maybe TRBD2 (5 bases). CDR1 is MNHNY and CDR2 is SVGAGI in the germline V gene (reference sequence). The V end was cut by 4 bases, the J end by 7 bases, with 17 bases between. The CDR3 consists of 14 residues. CDR3 residues: CASSFIGGEVEQYF. The CDR3 nucleotides are TGTGCCAGCAGTTTTATAGGAGGTGAAGTTGAGCAGTACTTC.

The chain has TRBV19 and TRBJ1-5; D gene ambiguous. V lost 0 bases and J lost 2, with 23 bases in between. Germline V lookup: CDR1 LNHDA, CDR2 SQIVND (reference sequence). This CDR3 has 20 residues. In nucleotides, the CDR3 is TGTGCCAGTAGTATAGACCGATATGCTAGTAGGAGCCTTGGCAATCAGCCCCAGCATTTT. Translated, it gives CASSIDRYASRSLGNQPQHF.

There are a few counts of this clone. V is TRBV5-1 and J is TRBJ2-7; 10 bases align to TRBD1. V shed 4 bases, J shed 5 bases, and the junction held 6 bases outside the gene matches. This CDR3 contains 14 residues. Germline CDR1 is SGHRS and CDR2 is YFSETQ. The CDR3 DNA is TGCGCCAGCAGCATCCGGGACAGGGGAAACGAGCAGTACTTC. It encodes CASSIRDRGNEQYF.

The rearrangement uses TRBV5-1 and TRBJ2-3; TRBD2 agrees at 11 bases. This CDR3 is 16 amino acids long. CDR1 and CDR2 (germline): SGHRS, YFSETQ. Germline trimming cut 6 bases from V and 3 bases from J; bases unmatched to any gene: 9. The CDR3 region has the DNA TGCGCCAGCACCCCTGAGGCTAGCGGGGGGACAGATACGCAGTATTTT. It translates to CASTPEASGGTDTQYF.

The J gene is TRBJ2-2, the V gene TRBV18; 8 bases fit TRBD1. The V and J ends lost 3 bases and 2 bases, in that order; junction bases with no gene match: 2. Germline V gene lookup returns CDR1 KGHSH and CDR2 LQKENI. This CDR3 comprises 15 residues. The CDR3 protein is CASSPGQVNTGELFF. The CDR3 nucleotides are TGTGCCAGCTCACCGGGACAGGTTAACACCGGGGAGCTGTTTTTT.

V and J are TRBV7-6 and TRBJ2-2; the match to TRBD1 covers 7 bases. CDR3 length equals 17 residues. Germline loops: CDR1 SGHVS, CDR2 FNYEAQ. V lost 1 base and J lost 2; bases outside the gene matches: 7. CDR3 nucleotide sequence: TGTGCCAGCAGCTTAGTCTCCAGGGGGAGCAACACCGGGGAGCTGTTTTTT. Amino acid sequence: CASSLVSRGSNTGELFF. Using reference TRBV7-6 and TRBJ2-2 for the parts outside the CDR3, the full variable domain is GAGVSQSPRYKVTKRGQDVALRCDPISGHVSLYWYRQALGQGPEFLTYFNYEAQQDKSGLPNDRFSAERPEGSISTLTIQRTEQRDSAMYRCASSLVSRGSNTGELFFGEGSRLTVL.

As for this clone: This sample also contains other DNA sequences that code for the same CDR3. V gene TRBV18 combines with J gene TRBJ1-1; weak D call: TRBD1 (5 bases). The germline CDR1 and CDR2 sequences are KGHSH and LQKENI. There are 14 residues in the CDR3. The V and J ends lost 3 bases and 0 bases respectively, with 8 bases between them. Here the CDR3 reads CASSPGGMNTEAFF. DNA for the CDR3: TGTGCCAGCTCACCGGGGGGAATGAACACTGAAGCTTTCTTT.

This clone has just a few counts. The J gene is TRBJ2-1, the V gene TRBV7-9, with D possibly being TRBD2 (6 bases). Germline-derived CDR1 and CDR2 are SEHNR and FQNEAQ (reference sequence). V lost 3 bases to trimming and J lost 9 bases, with 9 bases between them. This CDR3 has 12 residues. CDR3 in DNA: TGTGCCAGCAGCTTCGGGGGAGGTGAGCAGTTCTTC. Its translation: CASSFGGGEQFF.

The J gene is TRBJ2-3, the V gene TRBV28; TRBD2 matches at 7 bases. The V gene end was trimmed by 9 bases and the J gene end by 3 bases; junction bases not matched to a gene: 6. The CDR3 length is 13 residues. Looked up from germline, CDR1 is MDHEN and CDR2 is SYDVKM. CDR3 in DNA: TGTGCCAGTTCGGGGGAGGGAACAGATACGCAGTATTTT. Amino acids: CASSGEGTDTQYF.

The chain uses TRBV11-2 and TRBJ2-1, with TRBD2 identical over 11 bases. The V gene end was trimmed by 2 bases and the J gene end by 4 bases; junction bases not matched to a gene: 10. CDR3 size: 18 residues. In germline, CDR1 is SGHAT, CDR2 FQNNGV. The CDR3 loop reads CASSLRPSGGNIYNEQFF. The CDR3, as DNA: TGTGCCAGCAGCTTACGGCCTAGCGGGGGGAATATTTACAATGAGCAGTTCTTC.

The chain combines TRBV13 with TRBJ2-7; TRBD2 agrees at 11 bases. The germline CDR1 and CDR2 sequences are PRHDT and FYEKMQ (reference sequence). Trimming at V came to 3 bases and at J to 3 bases, leaving 1 base not matched to a gene. The CDR3 is 14 residues long. CDR3 in DNA: TGTGCCAGCAGCTTGACTAGCGGGGACTACGAGCAGTACTTC. This sequence encodes CASSLTSGDYEQYF.

This sequence joins TRBV7-9 and TRBJ1-2; D is unresolved. There are 12 residues in the CDR3. Germline CDR1 reads SEHNR; CDR2 reads FQNEAQ (reference sequence). The ends were cut back, 4 bases at V and 2 bases at J, with 5 bases in the middle. CDR3 protein: CASSSVNYGYTF. DNA for the CDR3: TGTGCCAGCAGCTCCGTAAACTATGGCTACACCTTC.

This clone was found once. The chain carries TRBV6-6 and TRBJ2-7; tentatively, D is TRBD1 (6 bases). The V end lost 6 bases, the J end lost 0 bases, and 15 bases lay between the germline ends. Per the germline V gene, CDR1 is MNHNY and CDR2 is SVGAGI (reference sequence). The CDR3 runs to 15 residues. The CDR3 protein is CASSRFGQSSYEQYF. CDR3 nucleotides: TGTGCCAGCAGCCGATTTGGACAGAGCTCCTACGAGCAGTACTTC.

This chain links TRBV9 with TRBJ1-1; the match to TRBD1 covers 11 bases. The V gene's germline CDR1 is SGDLS and CDR2 YYNGEE. Trimming took 3 bases from V and 6 from J; bases not matched to a gene: 4. This CDR3 spans 14 amino acids. In DNA form, the CDR3 reads TGTGCCAGCAGCGCGAGGACAGGGGGCGCTGAAGCTTTCTTT. Encoded protein: CASSARTGGAEAFF. Full variable domain (outside the CDR3, taken from reference TRBV9 and TRBJ1-1): DSGVTQTPKHLITATGQRVTLRCSPRSGDLSVYWYQQSLDQGLQFLIQYYNGEERAKGNILERFSAQQFPDLHSELNLSSLELGDSALYFCASSARTGGAEAFFGQGTRLTVV.

The rearrangement joins TRBV11-2 to TRBJ2-7; no reliable D call. CDR1 is SGHAT, CDR2 FQNNGV, per germline. Trimming stripped 3 bases from V and 6 bases from J, with 15 bases between. CDR3 length: 14 amino acids. In DNA form, the CDR3 reads TGTGCCAGCAGCTTGAGGTCTCTATCTCCCGAGCAGTACTTC. Translating it yields CASSLRSLSPEQYF.

The chain employs TRBV7-9 and TRBJ1-1; D is uncertain. The CDR3 contains 14 residues. Germline-derived CDR1 and CDR2 are SEHNR and FQNEAQ (reference sequence). Trimming stripped 3 bases from V and 1 base from J, with 9 bases between. This CDR3 reads CASSLFRENTEAFF. For the CDR3, the DNA is TGTGCCAGCAGCTTGTTTCGGGAGAACACTGAAGCTTTCTTT. Variable domain in full (rest from reference TRBV7-9 and TRBJ1-1): DTGVSQNPRHKITKRGQNVTFRCDPISEHNRLYWYRQTLGQGPEFLTYFQNEAQLEKSRLLSDRFSAERPKGSFSTLEIQRTEQGDSAMYLCASSLFRENTEAFFGQGTRLTVV.

The genes are TRBV7-2 and TRBJ2-1, with 7 positions matching TRBD1. The CDR3 is made up of 15 amino acids. V shed 7 bases and J 8 bases; nucleotides not matched to a gene: 14. Germline V gives CDR1 SGHTA, CDR2 FQGNSA. The DNA of the CDR3 is TGTGCCAGCACCAAAGGGGACAGAGGTCTCTATGAGCAGTTCTTC. Its translation: CASTKGDRGLYEQFF. Using reference TRBV7-2 and TRBJ2-1 for the parts outside the CDR3, the full variable domain is GAGVSQSPSNKVTEKGKDVELRCDPISGHTALYWYRQSLGQGLEFLIYFQGNSAPDKSGLPSDRFSAERTGGSVSTLTIQRTQQEDSAVYLCASTKGDRGLYEQFFGPGTRLTVL.

Only one count was recorded for this clone. The chain carries TRBV7-9 and TRBJ2-5; 9 bases line up with TRBD2. There are 19 residues in the CDR3. V shed 5 bases and J 1 base; nucleotides not matched to a gene: 17. Looked up from germline, CDR1 is SEHNR and CDR2 is FQNEAQ (reference sequence). Here the CDR3 reads CASSIRTGLARAFQETQYF. DNA for the CDR3: TGTGCCAGCAGCATAAGAACGGGACTAGCTCGGGCCTTCCAAGAGACCCAGTACTTC.

The chain joins TRBV11-2 to TRBJ1-2, with 7 bases lining up with TRBD1. Germline CDR1 and CDR2: SGHAT and FQNNGV. This CDR3 has 15 residues. V gave up 5 bases and J gave up 1 base; unmatched junction bases: 7. The CDR3 DNA is TGTGCCAGCAGCGCGGGACAGCTGTATAACTATGGCTACACCTTC. It is translated as CASSAGQLYNYGYTF.

The chain couples TRBV28 to TRBJ2-7; 12 bases align to TRBD1. The germline CDR1 and CDR2 sequences are MDHEN and SYDVKM. V shed 6 bases and J 2 bases; nucleotides not matched to a gene: 14. There are 18 residues in the CDR3. In nucleotides, the CDR3 is TGTGCCAGCAGCCCCACGGGACAGGGGGCGAAACGGACCTACGAGCAGTACTTC. Amino acid sequence: CASSPTGQGAKRTYEQYF.

This chain connects TRBV5-4 to TRBJ1-1; D is ambiguous. The CDR3 covers 15 residues. Germline V CDR1 and CDR2: SGHNT, YYREEE (reference sequence). V lost 0 bases to trimming and J lost 4 bases, with 13 bases between them. CDR3 in DNA: TGTGCCAGCAGCTTGGCCCCGGGAATGCGCACTGAAGCTTTCTTT. The encoded protein is CASSLAPGMRTEAFF.

In the case of this clone: The sample holds other DNA sequences that translate to the same CDR3. V gene TRBV27 combines with J gene TRBJ1-2; tentative D call: TRBD1 (5 bases). Germline V CDR1 and CDR2: MNHEY, SMNVEV (reference sequence). The CDR3 runs 13 residues. Trimming took off 2 bases at V and 8 bases at J, with 12 bases between the two ends. Written as DNA, the CDR3 is TGTGCCAGCAGTTTAGGCAGGGCGAGCGGCTACACCTTC. It translates to CASSLGRASGYTF.

The CDR3 sequence is CASREGYSNQPQHF. The CDR3 DNA reads TGTGCCAGCAGGGAGGGGTATAGCAATCAGCCCCAGCATTTT. The gene calls are TRBV2 and TRBJ1-5; weak D call: TRBD1 (5 bases). The V and J ends lost 6 bases and 0 bases respectively, with 9 bases between them. The CDR3 extends over 14 amino acids. Germline loops: CDR1 SNHLY, CDR2 FYNNEI.